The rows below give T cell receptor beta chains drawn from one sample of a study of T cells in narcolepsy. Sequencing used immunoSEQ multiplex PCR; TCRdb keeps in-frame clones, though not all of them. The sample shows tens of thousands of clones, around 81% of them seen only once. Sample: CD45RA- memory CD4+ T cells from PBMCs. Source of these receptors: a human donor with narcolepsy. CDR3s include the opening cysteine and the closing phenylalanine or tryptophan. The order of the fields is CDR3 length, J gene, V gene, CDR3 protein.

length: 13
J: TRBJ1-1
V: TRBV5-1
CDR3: CASSGTMNTEAFF

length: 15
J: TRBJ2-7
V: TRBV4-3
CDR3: CASSSYLGDSYEQYF

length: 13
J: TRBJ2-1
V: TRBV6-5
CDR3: CASRKGGWNEQFF

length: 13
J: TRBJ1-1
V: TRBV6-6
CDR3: CASKKTGNTEAFF

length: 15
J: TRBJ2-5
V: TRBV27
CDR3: CASSLRGGALETQYF

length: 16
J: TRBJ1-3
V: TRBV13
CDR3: CASTARGPRSGNTIYF

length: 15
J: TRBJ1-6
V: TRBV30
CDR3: CAWSSLRVEWSPLHF

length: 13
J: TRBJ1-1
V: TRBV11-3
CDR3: CASSSGGDTEAFF

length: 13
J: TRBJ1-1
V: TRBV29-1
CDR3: CSVEAGGNTEAFF

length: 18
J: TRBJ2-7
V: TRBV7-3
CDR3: CASSFYPPVGSPLYEQYF

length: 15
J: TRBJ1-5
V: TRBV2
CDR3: CASSPETGTYQPQHF

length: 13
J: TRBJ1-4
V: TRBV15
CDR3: CATPSGTNEKLFF

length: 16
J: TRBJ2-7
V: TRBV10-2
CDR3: CASRPGPLAGNYEQYF

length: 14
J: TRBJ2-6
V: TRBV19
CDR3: CASSIGKGNTVLTF

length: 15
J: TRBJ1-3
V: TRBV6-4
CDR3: CASLLPGTAGNTIYF

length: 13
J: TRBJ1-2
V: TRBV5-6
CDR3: CASSPGVYYGYTF

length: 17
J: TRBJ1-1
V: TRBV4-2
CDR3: CASSQDSGWQSVGEAFF

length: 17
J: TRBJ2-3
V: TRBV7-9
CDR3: CASSSIRDRGRTDTQYF

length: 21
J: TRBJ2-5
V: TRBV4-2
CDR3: CASSQESPLGHSGGARETQYF

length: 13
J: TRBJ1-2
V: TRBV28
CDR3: CASSLIARTVYTF

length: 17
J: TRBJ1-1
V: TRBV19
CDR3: CASSTRAGGLVSTEAFF

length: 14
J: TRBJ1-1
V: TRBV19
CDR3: CASSRGGGNTEAFF

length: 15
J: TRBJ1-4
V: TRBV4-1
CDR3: CASSQDTDYNEKLFF

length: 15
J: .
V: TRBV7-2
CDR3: CASSLSGLASYEQYF

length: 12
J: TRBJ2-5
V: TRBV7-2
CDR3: CASGGAGETQYF

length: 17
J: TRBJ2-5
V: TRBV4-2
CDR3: CASSQDRASGGQETQYF

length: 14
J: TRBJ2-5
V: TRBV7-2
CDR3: CASSLGAGKETQYF

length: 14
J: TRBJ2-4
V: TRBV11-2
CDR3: CASSASPSRNIQYF

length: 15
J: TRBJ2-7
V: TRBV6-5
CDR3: CASSYSFQGLYEQYF

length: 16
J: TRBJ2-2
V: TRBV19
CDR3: CASHPLGTGSPGELFF

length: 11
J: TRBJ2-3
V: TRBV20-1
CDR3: CSARAGDTQYF

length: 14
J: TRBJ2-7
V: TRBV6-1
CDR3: CASREDSLAREQYF

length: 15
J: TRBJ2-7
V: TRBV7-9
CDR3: CASSPGSGGTYEQYF

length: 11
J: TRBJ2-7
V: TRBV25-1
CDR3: CASSEFYEQYF

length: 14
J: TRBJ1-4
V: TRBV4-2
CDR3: CASSQGQSNEKLFF

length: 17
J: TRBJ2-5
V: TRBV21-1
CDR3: CASSKSWAGAFQETQYF